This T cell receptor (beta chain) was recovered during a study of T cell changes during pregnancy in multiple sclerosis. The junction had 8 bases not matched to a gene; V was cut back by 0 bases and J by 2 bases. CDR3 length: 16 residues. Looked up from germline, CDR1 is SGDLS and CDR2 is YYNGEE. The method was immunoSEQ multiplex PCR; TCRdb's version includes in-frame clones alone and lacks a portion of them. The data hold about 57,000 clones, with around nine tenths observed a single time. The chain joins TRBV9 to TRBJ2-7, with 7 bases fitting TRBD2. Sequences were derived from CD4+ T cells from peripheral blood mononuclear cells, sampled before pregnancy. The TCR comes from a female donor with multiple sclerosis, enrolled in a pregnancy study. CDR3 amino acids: CASSVARGSGAYEQYF. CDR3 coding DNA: TGTGCCAGCAGCGTAGCCCGCGGGAGTGGGGCCTACGAGCAGTACTTC.